This T cell receptor beta chain was observed in a study of blood T cell repertoires in COVID-19. Turning to the study itself: Sources were T cells, B-cell-depleted T cells, or PBMCs; the material itself was cDNA or gDNA.

The germline gives CDR1 MGHRA, CDR2 YSYEKL. V lost 2 bases, J lost 7 bases, and 11 bases lay in between. This CDR3 contains 14 residues. As processed by the authors: Amplifying reference gene primers gave estimates of nucleated cell counts. TCRdb's table, derived via immunoSEQ multiplex PCR, lists solely in-frame clones and lacks some. V and J calls and clone size come straight from that table; D and trimming were deduced from the DNA. Among roughly 200,000 clones listed, more than 80% were seen once. This chain connects TRBV4-1 to TRBJ1-4, with D unclear. Sequencing used PBMCs or T cells enriched from blood (not recorded which). The source of this sequence is a man in his forties or fifties who had recovered from COVID-19. As DNA, the CDR3 is TGCGCCAGCAGCCAATCGGCGACAACTGAAAAACTGTTTTTT. It specifies CASSQSATTEKLFF.